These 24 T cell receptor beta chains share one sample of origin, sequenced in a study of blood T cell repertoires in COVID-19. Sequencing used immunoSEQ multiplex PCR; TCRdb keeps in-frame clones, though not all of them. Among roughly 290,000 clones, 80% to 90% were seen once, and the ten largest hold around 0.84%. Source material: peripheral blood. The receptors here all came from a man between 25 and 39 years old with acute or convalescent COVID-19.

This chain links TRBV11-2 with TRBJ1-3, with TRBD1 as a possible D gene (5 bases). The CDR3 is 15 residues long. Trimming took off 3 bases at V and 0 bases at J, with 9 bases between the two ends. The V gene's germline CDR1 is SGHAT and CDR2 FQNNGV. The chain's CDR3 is CASSFGQVSGNTIYF. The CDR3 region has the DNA TGTGCCAGCAGCTTCGGACAAGTCTCTGGAAACACCATATATTTT. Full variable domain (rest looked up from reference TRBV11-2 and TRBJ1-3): EAGVAQSPRYKIIEKRQSVAFWCNPISGHATLYWYQQILGQGPKLLIQFQNNGVVDDSQLPKDRFSAERLKGVDSTLKIQPAKLEDSAVYLCASSFGQVSGNTIYFGEGSWLTVV.

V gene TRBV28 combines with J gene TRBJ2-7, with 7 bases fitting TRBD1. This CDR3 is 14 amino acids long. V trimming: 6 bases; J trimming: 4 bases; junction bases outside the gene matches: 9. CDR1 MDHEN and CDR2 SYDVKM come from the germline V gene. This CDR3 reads CASSPTGDRYEQYF. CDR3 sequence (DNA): TGTGCCAGCAGCCCAACAGGGGATAGGTACGAGCAGTACTTC.

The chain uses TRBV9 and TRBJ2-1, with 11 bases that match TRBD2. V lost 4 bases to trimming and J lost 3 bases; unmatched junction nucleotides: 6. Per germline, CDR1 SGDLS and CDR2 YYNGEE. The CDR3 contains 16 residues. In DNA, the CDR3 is TGTGCCAGCAGCATTTACACTAGCGGGGGCTACAATGAGCAGTTCTTC. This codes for CASSIYTSGGYNEQFF.

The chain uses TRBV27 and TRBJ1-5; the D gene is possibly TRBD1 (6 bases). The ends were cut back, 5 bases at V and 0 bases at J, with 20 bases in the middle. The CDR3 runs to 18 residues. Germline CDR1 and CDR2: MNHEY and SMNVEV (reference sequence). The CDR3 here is CASSRRPIQGYSNQPQHF. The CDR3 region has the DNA TGTGCCAGCAGTAGACGACCTATACAGGGTTATAGCAATCAGCCCCAGCATTTT.

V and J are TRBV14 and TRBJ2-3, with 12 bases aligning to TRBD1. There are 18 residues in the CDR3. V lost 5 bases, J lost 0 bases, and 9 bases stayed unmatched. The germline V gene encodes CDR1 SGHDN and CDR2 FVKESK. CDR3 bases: TGTGCCAGCAGCTCGGGGACAGGGGGCTTCAGGAGCACAGATACGCAGTATTTT. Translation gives CASSSGTGGFRSTDTQYF.

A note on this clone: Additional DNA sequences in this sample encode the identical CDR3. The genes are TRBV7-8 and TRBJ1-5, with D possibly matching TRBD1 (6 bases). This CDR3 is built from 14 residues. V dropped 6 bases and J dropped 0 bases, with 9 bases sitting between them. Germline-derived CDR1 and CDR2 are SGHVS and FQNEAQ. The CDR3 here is CASRAGASNQPQHF. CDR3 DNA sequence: TGTGCCAGCAGGGCAGGGGCTAGCAATCAGCCCCAGCATTTT.

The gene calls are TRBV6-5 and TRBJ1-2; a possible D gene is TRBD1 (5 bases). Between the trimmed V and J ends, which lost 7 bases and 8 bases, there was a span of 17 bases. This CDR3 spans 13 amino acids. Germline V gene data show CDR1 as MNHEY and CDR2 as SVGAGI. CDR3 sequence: CASTLDGSGGYTF. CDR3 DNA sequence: TGTGCCAGCACCCTCGATGGTTCAGGGGGCTACACCTTC.

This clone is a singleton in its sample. The CDR3 region has the DNA TGCGCCAGCGGCCCCGGGACAGGGGAAGAGACCCAGTACTTC. This sequence encodes CASGPGTGEETQYF. The gene calls are TRBV5-1 and TRBJ2-5, with 10 nucleotides matching TRBD1. V was clipped by 7 bases and J by 3 bases; unmatched bases: 6. Germline CDR1 is SGHRS and CDR2 is YFSETQ. This CDR3 contains 14 residues. Drawing the rest from reference TRBV5-1 and TRBJ2-5, the complete variable domain is KAGVTQTPRYLIKTRGQQVTLSCSPISGHRSVSWYQQTPGQGLQFLFEYFSETQRNKGNFPGRFSGRQFSNSRSEMNVSTLELGDSALYLCASGPGTGEETQYFGPGTRLLVL.

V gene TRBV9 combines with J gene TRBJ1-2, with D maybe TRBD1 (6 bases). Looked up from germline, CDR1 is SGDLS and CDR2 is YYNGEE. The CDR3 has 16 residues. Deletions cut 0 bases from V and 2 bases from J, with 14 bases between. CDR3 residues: CASSVVSQGLNYGYTF. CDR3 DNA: TGTGCCAGCAGCGTAGTTTCACAGGGCCTAAACTATGGCTACACCTTC.

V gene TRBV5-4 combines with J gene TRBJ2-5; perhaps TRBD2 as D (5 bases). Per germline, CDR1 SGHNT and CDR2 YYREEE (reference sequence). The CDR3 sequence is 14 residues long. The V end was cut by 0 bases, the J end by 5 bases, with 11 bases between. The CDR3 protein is CASSLEASSETQYF. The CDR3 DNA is TGTGCCAGCAGCTTGGAGGCTAGCTCGGAGACCCAGTACTTC.

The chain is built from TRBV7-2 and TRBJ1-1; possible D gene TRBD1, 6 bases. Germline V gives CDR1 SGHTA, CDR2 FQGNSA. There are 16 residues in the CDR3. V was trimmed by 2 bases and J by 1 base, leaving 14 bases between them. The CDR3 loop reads CASSLIHTGWNTEAFF. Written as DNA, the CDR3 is TGTGCCAGCAGCTTAATTCACACAGGGTGGAACACTGAAGCTTTCTTT.

CDR3 coding DNA: TGCGCCAGCAGCTTGGCGGTCGGGAGGGTCGACGAGCAGTACTTC. It is translated as CASSLAVGRVDEQYF. The chain has TRBV5-1 and TRBJ2-7, with TRBD2 matching over 8 bases. This CDR3 spans 15 amino acids. Germline V gives CDR1 SGHRS, CDR2 YFSETQ. Trimming removed 0 bases from V and 5 bases from J; junction bases left unmatched: 7.

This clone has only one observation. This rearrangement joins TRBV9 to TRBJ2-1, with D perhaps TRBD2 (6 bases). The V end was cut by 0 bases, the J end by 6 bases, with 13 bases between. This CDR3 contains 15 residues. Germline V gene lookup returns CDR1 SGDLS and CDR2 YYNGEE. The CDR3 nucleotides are TGTGCCAGCAGCGTAGATTTGCGGAGGGGCAATGAGCAGTTCTTC. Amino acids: CASSVDLRRGNEQFF. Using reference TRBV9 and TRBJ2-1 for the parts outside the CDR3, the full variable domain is DSGVTQTPKHLITATGQRVTLRCSPRSGDLSVYWYQQSLDQGLQFLIQYYNGEERAKGNILERFSAQQFPDLHSELNLSSLELGDSALYFCASSVDLRRGNEQFFGPGTRLTVL.

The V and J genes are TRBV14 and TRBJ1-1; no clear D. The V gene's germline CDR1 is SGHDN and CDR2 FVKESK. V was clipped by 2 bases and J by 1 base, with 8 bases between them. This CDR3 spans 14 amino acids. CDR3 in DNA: TGTGCCAGCAGCCAACACACAACGAACACTGAAGCTTTCTTT. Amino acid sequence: CASSQHTTNTEAFF.

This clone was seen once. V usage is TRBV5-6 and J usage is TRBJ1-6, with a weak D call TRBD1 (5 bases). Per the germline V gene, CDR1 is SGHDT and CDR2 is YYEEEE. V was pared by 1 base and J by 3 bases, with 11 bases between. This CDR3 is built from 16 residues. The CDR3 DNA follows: TGTGCCAGCAGCTTGTCTCGACAGCTCTATAATTCACCCCTCCACTTT. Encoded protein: CASSLSRQLYNSPLHF. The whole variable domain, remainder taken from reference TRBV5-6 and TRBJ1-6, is DAGVTQSPTHLIKTRGQQVTLRCSPKSGHDTVSWYQQALGQGPQFIFQYYEEEERQRGNFPDRFSGHQFPNYSSELNVNALLLGDSALYLCASSLSRQLYNSPLHFGNGTRLTVT.

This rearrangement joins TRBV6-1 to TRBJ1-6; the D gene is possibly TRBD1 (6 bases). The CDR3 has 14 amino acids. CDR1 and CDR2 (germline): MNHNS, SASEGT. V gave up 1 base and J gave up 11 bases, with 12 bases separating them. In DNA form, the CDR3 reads TGTGCCAGCAGTGAAGAACAGGGCTTGACACCCCTCCACTTT. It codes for CASSEEQGLTPLHF.

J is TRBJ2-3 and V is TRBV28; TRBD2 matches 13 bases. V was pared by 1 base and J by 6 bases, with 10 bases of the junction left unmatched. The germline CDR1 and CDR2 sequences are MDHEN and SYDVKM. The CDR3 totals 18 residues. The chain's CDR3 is CASSLLSLAGGSRDTQYF. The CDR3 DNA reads TGTGCCAGCAGTTTATTATCACTAGCGGGAGGGAGCAGGGATACGCAGTATTTT.

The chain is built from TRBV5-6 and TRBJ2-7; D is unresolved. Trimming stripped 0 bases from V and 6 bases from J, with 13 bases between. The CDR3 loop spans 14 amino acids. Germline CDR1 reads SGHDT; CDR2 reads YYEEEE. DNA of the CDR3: TGTGCCAGCAGCTTGGGATGGCAGGCCGGCGAGCAGTACTTC. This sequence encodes CASSLGWQAGEQYF.

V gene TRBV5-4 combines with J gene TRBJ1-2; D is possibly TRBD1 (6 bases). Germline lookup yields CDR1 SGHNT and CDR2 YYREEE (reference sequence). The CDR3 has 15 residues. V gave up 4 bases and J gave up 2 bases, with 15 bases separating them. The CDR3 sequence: CASSPKLQGNYGYTF. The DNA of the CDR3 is TGTGCCAGCAGCCCGAAACTACAGGGAAACTATGGCTACACCTTC. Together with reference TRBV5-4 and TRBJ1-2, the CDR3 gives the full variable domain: ETGVTQSPTHLIKTRGQQVTLRCSSQSGHNTVSWYQQALGQGPQFIFQYYREEENGRGNFPPRFSGLQFPNYSSELNVNALELDDSALYLCASSPKLQGNYGYTFGSGTRLTVV.

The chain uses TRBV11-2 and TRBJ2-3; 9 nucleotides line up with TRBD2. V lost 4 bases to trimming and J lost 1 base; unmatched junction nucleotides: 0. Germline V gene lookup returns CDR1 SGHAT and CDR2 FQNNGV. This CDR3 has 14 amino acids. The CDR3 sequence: CASSWTSGTDTQYF. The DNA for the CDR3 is TGTGCCAGCAGCTGGACTAGCGGCACAGATACGCAGTATTTT.

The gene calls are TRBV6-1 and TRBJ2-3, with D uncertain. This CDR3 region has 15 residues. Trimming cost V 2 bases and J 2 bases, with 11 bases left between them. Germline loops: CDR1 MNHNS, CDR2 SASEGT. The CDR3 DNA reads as TGTGCCAGCAGTGAACCCACATACCACACAGATACGCAGTATTTT. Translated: CASSEPTYHTDTQYF.

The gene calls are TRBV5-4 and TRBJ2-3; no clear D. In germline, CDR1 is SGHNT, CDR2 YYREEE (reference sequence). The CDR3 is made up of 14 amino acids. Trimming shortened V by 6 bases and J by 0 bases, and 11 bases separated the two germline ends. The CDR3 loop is CASNRKASTDTQYF. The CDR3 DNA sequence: TGTGCCAGCAATCGAAAAGCTAGCACAGATACGCAGTATTTT.

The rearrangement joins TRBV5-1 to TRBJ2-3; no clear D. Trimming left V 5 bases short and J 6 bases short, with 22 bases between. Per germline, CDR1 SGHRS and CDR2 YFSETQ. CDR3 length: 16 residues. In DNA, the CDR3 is TGCGCCAGCAGTAAAGAAGGAACTCGCGGCCATGATACGCAGTATTTT. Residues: CASSKEGTRGHDTQYF.

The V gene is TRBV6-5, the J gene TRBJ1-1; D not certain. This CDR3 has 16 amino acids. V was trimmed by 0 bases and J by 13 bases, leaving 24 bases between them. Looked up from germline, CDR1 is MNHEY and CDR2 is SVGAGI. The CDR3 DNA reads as TGTGCCAGCAGTTACTCGAGGGAGGGAGGACCCCTGAAGCTTTTCTTT. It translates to CASSYSREGGPLKLFF.